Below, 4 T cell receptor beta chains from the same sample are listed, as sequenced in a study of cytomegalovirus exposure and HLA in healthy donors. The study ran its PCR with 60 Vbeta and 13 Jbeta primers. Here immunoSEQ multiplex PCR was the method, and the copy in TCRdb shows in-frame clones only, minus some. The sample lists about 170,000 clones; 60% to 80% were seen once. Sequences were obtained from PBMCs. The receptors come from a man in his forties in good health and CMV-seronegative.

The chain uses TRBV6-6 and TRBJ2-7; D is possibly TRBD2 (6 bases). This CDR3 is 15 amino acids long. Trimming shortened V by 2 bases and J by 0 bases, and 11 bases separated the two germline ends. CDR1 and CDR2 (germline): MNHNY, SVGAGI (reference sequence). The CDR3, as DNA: TGTGCCAGCAGTTACGGAGTCGGGAGCTCCTACGAGCAGTACTTC. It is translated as CASSYGVGSSYEQYF.

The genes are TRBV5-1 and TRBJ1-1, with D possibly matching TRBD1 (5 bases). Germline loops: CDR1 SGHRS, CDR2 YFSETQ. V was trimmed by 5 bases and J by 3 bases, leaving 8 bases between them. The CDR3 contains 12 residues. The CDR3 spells CASRGGDTEAFF. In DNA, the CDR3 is TGCGCCAGCAGGGGGGGAGACACTGAAGCTTTCTTT.

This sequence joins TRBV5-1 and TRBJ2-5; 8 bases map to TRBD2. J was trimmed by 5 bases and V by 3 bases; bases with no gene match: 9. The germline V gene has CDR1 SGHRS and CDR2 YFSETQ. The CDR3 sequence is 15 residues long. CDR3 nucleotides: TGCGCCAGCAGCTCGGGGCGGGGGGCGCGGGAGACCCAGTACTTC. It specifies CASSSGRGARETQYF.

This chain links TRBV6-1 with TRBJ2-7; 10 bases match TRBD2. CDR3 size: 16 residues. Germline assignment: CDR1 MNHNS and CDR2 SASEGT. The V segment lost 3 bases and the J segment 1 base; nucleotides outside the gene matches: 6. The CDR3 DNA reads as TGTGCCAGCAGTGATGGGGTTAGCGGGGGGTCCTACGAGCAGTACTTC. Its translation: CASSDGVSGGSYEQYF.